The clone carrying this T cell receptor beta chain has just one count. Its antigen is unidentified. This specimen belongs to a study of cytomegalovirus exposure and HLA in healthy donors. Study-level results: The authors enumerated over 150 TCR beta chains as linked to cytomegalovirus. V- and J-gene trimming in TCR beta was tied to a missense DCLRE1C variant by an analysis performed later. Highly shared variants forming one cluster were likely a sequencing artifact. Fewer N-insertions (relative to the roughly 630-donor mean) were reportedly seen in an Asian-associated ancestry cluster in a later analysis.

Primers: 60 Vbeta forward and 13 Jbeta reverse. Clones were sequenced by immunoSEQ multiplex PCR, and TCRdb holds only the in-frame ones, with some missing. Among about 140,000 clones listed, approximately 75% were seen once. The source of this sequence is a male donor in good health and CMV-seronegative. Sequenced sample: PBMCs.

The CDR3 sequence is CASSAPPAGSWEQYF. The CDR3, as DNA: TGTGCCAGCTCGGCCCCCCCGGCAGGCTCCTGGGAGCAGTACTTC. The chain carries TRBV18 and TRBJ2-7; D call uncertain. V lost 6 bases and J 7 bases, leaving 22 bases between the germline ends. Germline lookup yields CDR1 KGHSH and CDR2 LQKENI. The CDR3 consists of 15 residues.